The rows below give T cell receptor beta chains drawn from one sample of a study of T cells after yellow fever vaccination. TCRdb re-analysed the 5' RACE reads in MiXCR, keeping a single row per CDR3 protein. The sample records some 390,000 distinct CDR3 sequences, 6% to 8% being singletons. Sequenced here: PBMCs, sampled 5 days after the yellow fever booster vaccination. These receptors were collected from a man aged 25 to 40 who received the YFV17D yellow fever vaccine. Each CDR3 is given with its conserved first and last residue. Each record gives: CDR3 protein, CDR3 DNA, D gene, clone size, V gene, J gene. A D gene is named only where the DNA matches it firmly. The size field is filled for only some rows; it gives once, few, many or a size class.

CDR3: CAIGSGSGANVLTF
DNA: TGTGCCATCGGGTCCGGCTCCGGGGCCAACGTCCTGACTTTC
D: NA
size: NA
V: TRBV10-3
J: TRBJ2-6

CDR3: CASSSSTGYSIQYF
DNA: TGTGCCAGCAGCTCGAGTACAGGGTATAGCATTCAGTACTTC
D: NA
size: NA
V: TRBV7-2
J: TRBJ2-4

CDR3: CASSLAVGQGNEKLFF
DNA: TGCGCCAGCAGCTTGGCCGTAGGACAGGGTAATGAAAAACTGTTTTTT
D: TRBD1
size: few
V: TRBV5-1
J: TRBJ1-4

CDR3: CSARISGQYSYEQYF
DNA: TGCAGTGCTAGGATATCGGGACAATATTCCTACGAGCAGTACTTC
D: NA
size: many
V: TRBV20-1
J: TRBJ2-7

CDR3: CASSHDRTYEQYF
DNA: TGTGCCAGCAGCCATGACAGAACCTACGAGCAGTACTTC
D: NA
size: few
V: TRBV7-2
J: TRBJ2-7

CDR3: CASSIGTHLLGGQSEQFF
DNA: TGTGCCAGCAGCATCGGGACACATTTACTAGGTGGCCAGAGTGAGCAGTTCTTC
D: NA
size: NA
V: TRBV6-1
J: TRBJ2-1

CDR3: CASSRQRGSSYEQYF
DNA: TGTGCCAGTAGTCGACAGCGCGGGAGCTCCTACGAGCAGTACTTC
D: TRBD2
size: NA
V: TRBV19
J: TRBJ2-7

CDR3: CASSSRWGRGGTEAFF
DNA: TGTGCCAGCAGCTCACGGTGGGGGAGGGGAGGCACTGAAGCTTTCTTT
D: NA
size: few
V: TRBV5-6
J: TRBJ1-1

CDR3: CAWTRRGGNGYTF
DNA: TGTGCCTGGACCCGCAGGGGGGGGAATGGCTACACCTTC
D: TRBD1
size: NA
V: TRBV30
J: TRBJ1-2

CDR3: CAISEAALQETQYF
DNA: TGTGCCATCAGTGAGGCAGCCCTACAAGAGACCCAGTACTTC
D: NA
size: many
V: TRBV10-3
J: TRBJ2-5

CDR3: CASSLTGTGWNEQFF
DNA: TGTGCCAGCAGCTTAACCGGGACAGGGTGGAATGAGCAGTTCTTC
D: TRBD1
size: few
V: TRBV7-9
J: TRBJ2-1